The rows below give T cell receptor beta chains drawn from one sample of a study of blood T cells in healthy people across ages. TCRdb ran MiXCR on the 5' RACE reads and lists one entry per CDR3 protein. The sample includes fewer than 2 million distinct CDR3 sequences, 35% to 50% of them seen just once. The specimen was blood. The source is a human donor in good health. Each CDR3 is given with its conserved first and last residue. Each record gives: D gene, clone size, V gene, J gene, CDR3 protein, CDR3 DNA. The D gene is left open where the match is weak. Where a row states a size, it is once, few, many or the class of an expanded clone; other rows omit it.

>.|few|TRBV27|TRBJ1-2
CASSSNDRNYGYTF
TGTGCCAGCAGTTCCAACGACAGGAACTATGGCTACACCTTC
>TRBD1|once|TRBV5-1|TRBJ2-5
CASSQDRWQTQYF
TGCGCCAGCAGCCAGGACAGGTGGCAGACCCAGTACTTC
>.|.|TRBV4-1|TRBJ2-5
CASSQDVGAGNDQYF
TGCGCCAGCAGCCAAGATGTGGGGGCCGGGAATGATCAGTACTTC
>.|.|TRBV5-1|TRBJ1-5
CASSLEGFGNQPQHF
TGCGCCAGCAGCTTGGAGGGGTTCGGAAATCAGCCCCAGCATTTT
>TRBD1|.|TRBV28|TRBJ2-7
CASSPPGTGLYEQYF
TGTGCCAGCAGTCCCCCCGGGACAGGACTCTACGAGCAGTACTTC
>.|.|TRBV6-2/TRBV6-3|TRBJ1-2
CASTRAWADGGYTF
TGTGCCAGCACTCGAGCATGGGCAGACGGTGGCTACACCTTC
>.|.|TRBV7-2|TRBJ2-3
CASSPPDEYEQYF
TGTGCCAGCAGCCCCCCGGACGAATACGAGCAGTATTTT
>.|.|TRBV15|TRBJ1-2
CATSRDRTLGYGYTF
TGTGCCACCAGCAGAGATCGCACGTTAGGCTATGGCTACACCTTC
>TRBD1|.|TRBV6-5|TRBJ1-1
CASSYSTPTGTGDTEAFF
TGTGCCAGCAGTTATTCTACCCCTACAGGTACAGGGGACACTGAAGCTTTCTTT
>.|few|TRBV5-8|TRBJ1-1
CASSWTVSAFF
TGTGCCAGCAGCTGGACAGTCTCAGCTTTCTTT
>.|.|TRBV20-1|TRBJ1-4
CSALSQSNEKLFF
TGCAGTGCCTTATCACAGTCTAATGAAAAACTGTTTTTT
>TRBD2|.|TRBV5-6|TRBJ2-5
CASSADGGTQETQYF
TGTGCCAGCAGCGCGGACGGGGGGACTCAAGAGACCCAGTACTTC
>.|.|TRBV20-1|TRBJ1-2
CSALGRRGVYGYTF
TGCAGTGCCTTAGGTCGCAGGGGCGTCTATGGCTACACCTTC
>.|few|TRBV6-2/TRBV6-3|TRBJ2-3
CASSYVPIGDTQYF
TGTGCCAGCAGTTACGTGCCTATTGGAGATACGCAGTATTTT
>TRBD2|.|TRBV3-1|TRBJ2-3
CASSQDLRTSGSDTQYF
TGTGCCAGCAGCCAAGATCTCCGGACTAGCGGCTCAGATACGCAGTATTTT
>.|.|TRBV11-2|TRBJ2-1
CASSLAASPYNEQFF
TGTGCCAGCAGCTTGGCAGCCTCCCCCTACAATGAGCAGTTCTTC
>TRBD1|.|TRBV25-1|TRBJ1-2
CASSDKQGEVSGYTF
TGTGCCAGCAGTGACAAACAGGGGGAAGTTAGTGGCTACACCTTC
>.|few|TRBV20-1|TRBJ2-5
CSASSGVQETQYF
TGCAGTGCTAGTTCAGGAGTCCAAGAGACCCAGTACTTC
>TRBD2|.|TRBV5-1|TRBJ2-7
CASSYTGTTSYEQYF
TGCGCCAGCAGCTACACCGGGACTACATCCTACGAGCAGTACTTC
>.|.|TRBV2|TRBJ2-2
CASSAVTGTGELFF
TGTGCCAGCAGCGCGGTTACAGGAACCGGGGAGCTGTTTTTT
>TRBD1|.|TRBV28|TRBJ2-7
CASSFSGQAAYEQYF
TGTGCCAGCAGTTTTTCGGGACAGGCCGCCTACGAGCAGTACTTC
>TRBD1|once|TRBV28|TRBJ1-2
CASSSGTDLYGYTF
TGTGCCAGCAGTTCCGGGACAGATCTTTATGGCTACACCTTC
>.|once|TRBV4-3|TRBJ1-1
CASSQGKDGAAEAFF
TGCGCCAGCAGCCAAGGAAAGGACGGGGCGGCTGAAGCTTTCTTT
>.|.|TRBV6-6|TRBJ2-1
CASSYTPGASSYNEQFF
TGTGCCAGCAGTTACACGCCGGGAGCTAGCTCCTACAATGAGCAGTTCTTC
>.|.|TRBV10-3|TRBJ2-1
CAISDRLIGNEQFF
TGTGCCATCAGCGACAGGCTTATCGGGAATGAGCAGTTCTTC
>.|few|TRBV6-2/TRBV6-3|TRBJ2-7
CASSHIRFPGTSSYEQYF
TGTGCCAGCAGTCACATAAGATTCCCGGGGACGAGCTCCTACGAGCAGTACTTC
>.|.|TRBV6-5|TRBJ2-7
CASSRDGLLTGEQYF
TGTGCCAGCAGTCGGGACGGACTACTAACTGGAGAGCAGTACTTC
>.|.|TRBV29-1|TRBJ1-1
CSVQRTGTEAFF
TGCAGCGTTCAACGGACGGGGACTGAAGCTTTCTTT
>.|.|TRBV5-1|TRBJ2-5
CASSLGPQEETQYF
TGCGCCAGCAGCTTGGGGCCCCAAGAGGAGACCCAGTACTTC
>.|.|TRBV7-2|TRBJ2-1
CASSLAAEVIYNEQFF
TGTGCCAGCAGCTTAGCAGCGGAGGTCATCTACAATGAGCAGTTCTTC
>.|.|TRBV3-1|TRBJ2-1
CASSQAWGTYNEQFF
TGTGCCAGCAGCCAAGCATGGGGGACCTACAATGAGCAGTTCTTC
>.|few|TRBV6-2/TRBV6-3|TRBJ2-3
CASSPREGLGRTDTQYF
TGTGCCAGCAGCCCCAGGGAAGGCTTGGGGCGCACAGATACGCAGTATTTT
>.|.|TRBV6-2/TRBV6-3|TRBJ1-2
CASSPSAEFYGYTF
TGTGCCAGCAGTCCTTCTGCAGAGTTCTATGGCTACACCTTC
>TRBD2|.|TRBV7-3|TRBJ2-3
CTSSFSGGRGDTQYF
TGTACCAGCAGCTTCTCCGGGGGGAGGGGTGATACGCAGTATTTT
>.|few|TRBV12-3/TRBV12-4|TRBJ1-5
CASSLALGAHQPQHF
TGTGCCAGCAGTTTGGCACTAGGGGCGCATCAGCCCCAGCATTTT
>TRBD1|few|TRBV11-2|TRBJ2-7
CASSLDSGGYEQYF
TGTGCCAGCAGCTTAGATTCAGGGGGCTACGAGCAGTACTTC
>.|few|TRBV7-2|TRBJ1-2
CASTAVVMGGYTF
TGTGCCAGCACCGCAGTTGTGATGGGGGGCTACACCTTC
>.|once|TRBV7-2|TRBJ1-1
CASSKRDTPLINTEAFF
TGTGCCAGCAGCAAACGGGATACACCTCTTATTAACACTGAAGCTTTCTTT
>.|few|TRBV4-3|TRBJ2-1
CASSQVLSAGGYNEQFF
TGCGCCAGCAGCCAAGTGCTGTCAGCCGGTGGCTACAATGAGCAGTTCTTC
>.|.|TRBV19|TRBJ2-7
CASSIDSGAGTYEQYF
TGTGCCAGTAGTATAGATTCGGGGGCAGGAACCTACGAGCAGTACTTC
>.|.|TRBV13|TRBJ2-7
CASSFALASAEQYF
TGTGCCAGCAGCTTTGCCCTAGCCTCTGCTGAGCAGTACTTC
>.|few|TRBV20-1|TRBJ2-7
CSADPRASSYEQYF
TGCAGTGCCGACCCCAGGGCCAGCTCCTACGAGCAGTACTTC
>TRBD2|.|TRBV27|TRBJ2-2
CASTILAGAGELFF
TGTGCCAGCACCATACTAGCGGGGGCCGGGGAGCTGTTTTTT
>TRBD1|few|TRBV7-2|TRBJ1-5
CASSLGGDRDRQPQHF
TGTGCCAGCAGCTTAGGGGGTGACAGGGATAGACAGCCCCAGCATTTT
>.|few|TRBV6-2/TRBV6-3|TRBJ2-1
CASSYESAGARYNEQFF
TGTGCCAGCAGTTATGAGTCGGCGGGGGCCCGCTACAATGAGCAGTTCTTC
>.|.|TRBV5-1|TRBJ2-3
CASSLDTSDTDTQYF
TGCGCCAGCAGCTTGGATACTTCCGACACAGATACGCAGTATTTT
>.|.|TRBV3-1|TRBJ2-1
CASSQYPGAYNEQFF
TGTGCCAGCAGCCAATACCCGGGGGCCTACAATGAGCAGTTCTTC
>TRBD1|few|TRBV5-4|TRBJ1-1
CASSDRQGMNTEAFF
TGTGCCAGCAGCGACCGACAGGGAATGAACACTGAAGCTTTCTTT
>TRBD1|few|TRBV6-5|TRBJ2-1
CASSQDRAYNEQFF
TGTGCCAGCAGTCAGGACAGGGCCTACAATGAGCAGTTCTTC
>.|few|TRBV12-3/TRBV12-4|TRBJ2-5
CASNLRAGPRETQYF
TGTGCCAGCAACCTCAGAGCGGGCCCCAGGGAGACCCAGTACTTC
>.|few|TRBV7-8|TRBJ2-5
CASSLVSGFGETQYF
TGTGCCAGCAGCTTAGTGTCGGGGTTCGGGGAGACCCAGTACTTC
>.|.|TRBV7-9|TRBJ1-5
CASGPDGYQPQHF
TGTGCCAGCGGCCCGGACGGATATCAGCCCCAGCATTTT
>TRBD1|few|TRBV27|TRBJ2-3
CASGFGTVPDTQYF
TGTGCCAGCGGGTTCGGGACAGTTCCAGATACGCAGTATTTT
>.|few|TRBV10-3|TRBJ2-7
CATSGVATYEQYF
TGTGCCACCAGTGGGGTCGCTACCTACGAGCAGTACTTC
>.|.|TRBV5-1|TRBJ2-4
CASSSTTGRLKQYF
TGCGCCAGCAGCTCCACTACAGGGCGTTTGAAGCAGTACTTC
>TRBD1|many|TRBV5-1|TRBJ2-1
CASSLGQGAYNEQFF
TGTGCCAGCAGCTTAGGGCAGGGGGCGTACAATGAGCAGTTCTTC
>.|.|TRBV3-1|TRBJ1-6
CASSQETGLGSPLHF
TGTGCCAGCAGCCAAGAAACGGGCCTTGGCTCACCCCTCCACTTT
>.|.|TRBV2|TRBJ1-2
CASTARAAHYGYTF
TGTGCCAGCACAGCCAGGGCCGCACACTATGGCTACACCTTC